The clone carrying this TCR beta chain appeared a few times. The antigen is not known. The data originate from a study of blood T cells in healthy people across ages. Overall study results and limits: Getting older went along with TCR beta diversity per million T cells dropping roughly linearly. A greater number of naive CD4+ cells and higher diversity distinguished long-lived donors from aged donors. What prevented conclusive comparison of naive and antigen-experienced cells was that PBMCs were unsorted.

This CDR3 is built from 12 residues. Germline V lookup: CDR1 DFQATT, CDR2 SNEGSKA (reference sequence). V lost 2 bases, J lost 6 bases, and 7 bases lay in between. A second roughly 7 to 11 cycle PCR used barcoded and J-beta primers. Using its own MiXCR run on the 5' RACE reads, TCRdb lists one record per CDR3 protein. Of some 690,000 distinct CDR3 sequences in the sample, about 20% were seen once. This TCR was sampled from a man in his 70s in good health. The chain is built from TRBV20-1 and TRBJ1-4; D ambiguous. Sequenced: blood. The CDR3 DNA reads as TGCAGTGCTAGACCACGGGATGAAAAACTGTTTTTT. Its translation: CSARPRDEKLFF.